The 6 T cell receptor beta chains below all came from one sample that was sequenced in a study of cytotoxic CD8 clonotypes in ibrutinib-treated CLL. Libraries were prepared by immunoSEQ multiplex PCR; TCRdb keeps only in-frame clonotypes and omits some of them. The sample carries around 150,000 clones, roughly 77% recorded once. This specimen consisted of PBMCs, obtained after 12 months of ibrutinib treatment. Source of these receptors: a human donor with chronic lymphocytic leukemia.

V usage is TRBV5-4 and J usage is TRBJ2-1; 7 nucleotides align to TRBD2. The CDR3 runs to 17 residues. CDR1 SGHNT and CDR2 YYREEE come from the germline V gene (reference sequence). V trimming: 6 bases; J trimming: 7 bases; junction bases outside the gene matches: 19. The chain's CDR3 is CASTRFGRREIKNEQFF. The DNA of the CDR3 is TGTGCCAGCACCCGATTTGGTAGGCGGGAGATCAAGAATGAGCAGTTCTTC.

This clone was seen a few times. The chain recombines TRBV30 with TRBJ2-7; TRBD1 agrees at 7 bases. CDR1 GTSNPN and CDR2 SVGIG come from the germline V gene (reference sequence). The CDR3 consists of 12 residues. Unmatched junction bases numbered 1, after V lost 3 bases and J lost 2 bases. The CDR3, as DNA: TGTGCCTGGAGGACAGGGACCTACGAGCAGTACTTC. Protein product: CAWRTGTYEQYF. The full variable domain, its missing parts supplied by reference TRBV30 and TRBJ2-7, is SQTIHQWPATLVQPVGSPLSLECTVEGTSNPNLYWYRQAAGRGLQLLFYSVGIGQISSEVPQNLSASRPQDRQFILSSKKLLLSDSGFYLCAWRTGTYEQYFGPGTRLTVT.

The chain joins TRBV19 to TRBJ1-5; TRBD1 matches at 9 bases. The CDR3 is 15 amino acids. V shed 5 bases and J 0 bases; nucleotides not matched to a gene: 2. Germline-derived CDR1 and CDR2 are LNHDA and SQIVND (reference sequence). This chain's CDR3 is CASSGQGYSNQPQHF. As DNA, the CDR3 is TGTGCCAGTAGTGGACAGGGGTATAGCAATCAGCCCCAGCATTTT.

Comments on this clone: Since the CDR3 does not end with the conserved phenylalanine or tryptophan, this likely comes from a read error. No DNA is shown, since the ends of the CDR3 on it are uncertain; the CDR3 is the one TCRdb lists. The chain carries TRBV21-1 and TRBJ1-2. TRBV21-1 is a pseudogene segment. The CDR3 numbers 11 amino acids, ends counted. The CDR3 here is CASSKRLHPLN.

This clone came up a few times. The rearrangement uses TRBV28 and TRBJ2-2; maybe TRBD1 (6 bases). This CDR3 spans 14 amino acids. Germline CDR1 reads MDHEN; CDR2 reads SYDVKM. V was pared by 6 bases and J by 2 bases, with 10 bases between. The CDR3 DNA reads TGTGCCAGCAGCTGGACAGTAAACACCGGGGAGCTGTTTTTT. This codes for CASSWTVNTGELFF.

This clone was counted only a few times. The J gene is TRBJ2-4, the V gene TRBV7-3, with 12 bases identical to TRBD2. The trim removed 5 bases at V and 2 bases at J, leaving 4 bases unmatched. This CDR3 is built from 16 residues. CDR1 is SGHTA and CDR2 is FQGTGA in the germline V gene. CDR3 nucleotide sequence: TGTGCCAGCAGCGAGACTAGCGGGGGCACCAAAAACATTCAGTACTTC. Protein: CASSETSGGTKNIQYF.